This TCR beta chain emerged from a study of cytomegalovirus exposure and HLA in healthy donors. Sequencing was performed with immunoSEQ multiplex PCR; in TCRdb, only in-frame clones are kept and a portion is missing. The table lists about 280,000 clones, approximately 90% of them singletons. Regarding the study as a whole: Subsequent analysis revealed that first-cohort TCR clusters tended to co-occur in the 120 or so validation repertoires.

Germline-derived CDR1 and CDR2 are MNHEY and SMNVEV (reference sequence). This CDR3 comprises 18 residues. Germline trimming cut 4 bases from V and 3 bases from J; bases unmatched to any gene: 14. With respect to this clone: The antigen is undetermined.

The chain has TRBV27 and TRBJ2-1; 8 bases fit TRBD2. The sample consisted of PBMCs. The TCR was taken from a woman aged 18 to 35 in good health and CMV-seronegative. The CDR3 reads CASSSTRAPTSDYNEQFF. The DNA of the CDR3 is TGTGCCAGCAGTTCAACCAGGGCCCCGACTAGCGACTACAATGAGCAGTTCTTC.